This record concerns one T cell receptor beta chain sequence. The target antigen is unknown. The data belong to a study of cytomegalovirus exposure and HLA in healthy donors. The overall study: Within the Caucasian-associated ancestry cluster were roughly 81% of the 350 to 400 genotyped donors. Study-wide results and caveats: In a later analysis, V- and J-gene trimming of beta chains associated with a DCLRE1C missense variant, replicated independently. The only immune exposure information that was available was CMV serostatus. Roughly even sequencing depth across donors was the assumption behind the presence/absence analyses.

Primers: 60 Vbeta forward and 13 Jbeta reverse. Clones were read by immunoSEQ multiplex PCR, and TCRdb kept only the in-frame ones, dropping some. The sample lists over 200,000 clones; 77% were seen once. The germline CDR1 and CDR2 sequences are SGHAT and FQNNGV. Unmatched junction bases numbered 8, after V lost 2 bases and J lost 3 bases. This CDR3 is built from 17 residues. Sequenced material: PBMCs. The source of this sequence is an older woman in good health and CMV-seropositive. The rearrangement links TRBV11-2 to TRBJ2-5; 11 bases agree with TRBD2. CDR3 coding DNA: TGTGCCAGCAGCTTAAGGCCCCTAGCGGGAGGAAAAGAGACCCAGTACTTC. Residues: CASSLRPLAGGKETQYF.